This TCR beta chain comes out of a study of tumor-infiltrating lymphocytes in primary liver carcinoma. Across the study: Patients were men and women aged 30 to 69 years. The number of productive TCRbeta reads per sample ranged from roughly 3.65 to 7.13 million and was similar across tissue types.

General observations from the study: Blood fell significantly below tumors in its top-250-clone fraction (p = 0.039).

This CDR3 region has 14 residues. Germline-derived CDR1 and CDR2 are SGHKS and YYEKEE (reference sequence). Trimming removed 4 bases from V and 5 bases from J; junction bases left unmatched: 8. Extraction of RNA together with DNA used roughly 18-32 mg of unsorted bulk tissue. Turning to this clonotype: The target antigen is unknown. Since the CDR3 does not end with the conserved phenylalanine or tryptophan, this likely comes from a read error.

Production of TCR beta cDNA used 400 to 650 ng total RNA together with a constant-region primer. For TCR beta, libraries were produced by three nested multiplex PCR rounds using slightly modified ARM-PCR. Each of the first two PCR rounds ran approximately 10 cycles with TRBV1-TRBV30 forward and C-beta reverse primers. MiXCR was run by TCRdb on the multiplex PCR reads, yielding one entry per CDR3 protein. This table has roughly 200,000 distinct CDR3 sequences, 85% appearing once. The V gene is TRBV5-5, the J gene TRBJ1-2; TRBD1 aligns across 7 bases. The origin of this receptor is a man between 35 and 55 years old with primary liver carcinoma and hepatitis B virus infection. Sequences were obtained from tumor tissue from primary liver carcinoma. The CDR3 loop is CASSTRQGGYGYTL. The CDR3 DNA reads TGTGCCAGCAGCACTAGACAGGGCGGATATGGCTACACCTTA.